This T cell receptor beta chain appears in the sequencing data of a study of PD-L1 blockade in urothelial cancer. For the study at large: Men with urothelial cancer arising in the bladder made up about nine tenths of the roughly 29 patients.

Clones were read by immunoSEQ multiplex PCR, and TCRdb kept only the in-frame ones, dropping some. The repertoire consists of more than 90,000 clones, with about 91% occurring once and the leading ten covering 3.5% to 4.5%. Trimming left V 4 bases short and J 0 bases short, with 7 bases between. The CDR3 covers 14 residues. Germline V lookup: CDR1 MDHEN, CDR2 SYDVKM. Time point: peripheral blood 6 weeks after treatment start. The source of this sequence is a man between 60 and 75 years old with urothelial cancer. The genes are TRBV28 and TRBJ1-5, with D unclear. The sequencing used PBMCs, collected around atezolizumab (anti-PD-L1) treatment. The CDR3 DNA is TGTGCCAGCAGTTCTGGGAGTAGCAATCAGCCCCAGCATTTT. Protein sequence: CASSSGSSNQPQHF.